This entry lists 5 T cell receptor beta chains sequenced from one sample in a study of control samples from healthy donors and cancer patients. Repertoires were generated with immunoSEQ multiplex PCR, while TCRdb's copy carries only in-frame clones and drops some. The table has roughly 80,000 clones, roughly 84% seen once. The specimen was blood. Receptors originate from a woman aged 50 to 60 in good health.

The chain uses TRBV5-8 and TRBJ1-5; the D gene is possibly TRBD1 (5 bases). Trimming pared 0 bases from V and 0 bases from J, leaving 7 bases between. Germline V gene lookup returns CDR1 SGHTS and CDR2 YDEGEE. The CDR3 totals 15 residues. The CDR3 loop reads CASSLGTNSNQPQHF. DNA of the CDR3: TGTGCCAGCAGCTTGGGGACAAATAGCAATCAGCCCCAGCATTTT.

This clone is a singleton in its sample. A much more abundant neighbour one base away suggests this may be a read error. Other DNA sequences in this specimen translate into the identical CDR3. The V gene is TRBV7-9, the J gene TRBJ1-1, with D perhaps matching TRBD1 (5 bases). Germline CDR1 is SEHNR and CDR2 is FQNEAQ (reference sequence). Between the trimmed V and J ends, which lost 5 bases and 1 base, there was a span of 8 bases. This CDR3 has 13 residues. The CDR3 sequence: CASSEGQNTEAFF. Written as DNA, the CDR3 is TGTGCCAGCAGCGAAGGACAGAACACTGAAGCTTTCTTT.

This clone has a handful of counts. The chain has TRBV2 and TRBJ1-4, with TRBD1 as a possible D gene (6 bases). Per germline, CDR1 SNHLY and CDR2 FYNNEI. The CDR3 sequence is 16 residues long. V lost 8 bases and J 8 bases, leaving 24 bases between the germline ends. The CDR3 coding sequence is TGTGCCAGCTCGTATGGGGGCTGGATAGACAAAGAAAAACTGTTTTTT. It specifies CASSYGGWIDKEKLFF.

The rearrangement joins TRBV19 to TRBJ2-3; D is undetermined. The germline CDR1 and CDR2 sequences are LNHDA and SQIVND (reference sequence). The V end lost 6 bases, the J end lost 4 bases, and 11 bases lay between the germline ends. The CDR3 extends over 13 amino acids. The CDR3, as DNA: TGTGCCAGTAGGCCGTCTTGGCCAGATACGCAGTATTTT. Protein: CASRPSWPDTQYF.

This clone ranks as medium-sized. The CDR3 loop reads CASSQDLGGIDGYTF. In DNA form, the CDR3 reads TGTGCCAGCAGCCAAGATTTAGGAGGGATAGATGGCTACACCTTC. The chain is built from TRBV3-1 (or the pseudogene TRBV3-2) and TRBJ1-2, with D unresolved. Germline CDR1 LGHDT, CDR2 YNNKEL (reference sequence). This CDR3 contains 15 residues. Trimming took off 0 bases at V and 6 bases at J, with 14 bases between the two ends.